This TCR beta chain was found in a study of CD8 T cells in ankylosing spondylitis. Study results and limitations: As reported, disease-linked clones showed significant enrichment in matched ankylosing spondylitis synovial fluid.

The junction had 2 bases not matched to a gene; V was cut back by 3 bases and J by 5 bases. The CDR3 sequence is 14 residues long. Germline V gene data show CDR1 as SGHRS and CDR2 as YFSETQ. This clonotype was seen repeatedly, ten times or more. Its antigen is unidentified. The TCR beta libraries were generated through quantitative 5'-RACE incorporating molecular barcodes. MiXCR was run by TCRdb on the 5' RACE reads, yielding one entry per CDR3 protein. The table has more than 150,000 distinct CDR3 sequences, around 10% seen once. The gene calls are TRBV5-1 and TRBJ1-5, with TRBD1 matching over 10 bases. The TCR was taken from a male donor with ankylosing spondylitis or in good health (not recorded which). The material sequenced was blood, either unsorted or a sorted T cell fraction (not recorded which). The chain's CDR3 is CASSYGQGDQPQHF. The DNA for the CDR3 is TGCGCCAGCAGCTATGGACAGGGGGATCAGCCCCAGCATTTT.